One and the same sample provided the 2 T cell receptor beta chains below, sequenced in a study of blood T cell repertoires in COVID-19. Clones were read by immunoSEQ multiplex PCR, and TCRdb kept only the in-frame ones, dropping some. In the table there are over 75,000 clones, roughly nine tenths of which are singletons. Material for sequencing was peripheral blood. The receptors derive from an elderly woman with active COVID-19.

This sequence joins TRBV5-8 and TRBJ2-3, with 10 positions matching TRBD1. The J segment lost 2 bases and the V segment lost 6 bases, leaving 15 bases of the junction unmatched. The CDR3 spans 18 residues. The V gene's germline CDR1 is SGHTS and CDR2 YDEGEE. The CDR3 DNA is TGTGCCAGCATTTTCGACAGGGGGCGAGGGGTTTTCACAGATACGCAGTATTTT. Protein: CASIFDRGRGVFTDTQYF.

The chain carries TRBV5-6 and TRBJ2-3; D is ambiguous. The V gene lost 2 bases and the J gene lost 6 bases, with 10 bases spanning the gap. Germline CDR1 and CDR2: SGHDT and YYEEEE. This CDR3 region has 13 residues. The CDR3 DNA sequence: TGTGCCAGCAGCTTAGTGGGCTCTGATACGCAGTATTTT. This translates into CASSLVGSDTQYF.